The present TCR beta chain was sequenced within a study of molecular identifiers for immune sequencing clone quantification. Across the study: In the replicates, RNA derived from roughly 20,000 or 100,000 naive CD8 cells was divided into five parts, and four were sequenced. Study conclusions and caveats: Clonotypes topping 20 RNA copies carried over 99% of effector molecules but under 1% of naive ones.

Trimming cost V 2 bases and J 0 bases, with 10 bases left between them. Germline CDR1 and CDR2: GTSNPN and SVGIG (reference sequence). The CDR3 consists of 14 residues. Sorting selected naive CD8 T cells with a CD8+CD4-CCR7+CD45RA+ phenotype. In regard to this clonotype: Its matching antigen is unknown. A much larger clone lies a single base off, so this may be a read error.

Bulk TCR libraries used previously described methods and listed TCR primers. Each CDR3 protein gets one entry after TCRdb re-called the PCR reads with MiXCR. The sample lists nearly 650,000 distinct CDR3 sequences; around 25% were seen once. The chain couples TRBV30 to TRBJ2-5; D unclear. The TCR originated in a human donor in good health. Some libraries in this study had Jurkat cell RNA spiked in. The source material was naive CD8+ T cells from blood, with Jurkat cell RNA spiked in. Subset meaning: FACS-sorted CD8+CD4-CCR7+CD45RA+ naive T cells. The CDR3 spells CAWSILANQETQYF. The CDR3 DNA follows: TGTGCCTGGAGTATTCTCGCGAACCAAGAGACCCAGTACTTC.